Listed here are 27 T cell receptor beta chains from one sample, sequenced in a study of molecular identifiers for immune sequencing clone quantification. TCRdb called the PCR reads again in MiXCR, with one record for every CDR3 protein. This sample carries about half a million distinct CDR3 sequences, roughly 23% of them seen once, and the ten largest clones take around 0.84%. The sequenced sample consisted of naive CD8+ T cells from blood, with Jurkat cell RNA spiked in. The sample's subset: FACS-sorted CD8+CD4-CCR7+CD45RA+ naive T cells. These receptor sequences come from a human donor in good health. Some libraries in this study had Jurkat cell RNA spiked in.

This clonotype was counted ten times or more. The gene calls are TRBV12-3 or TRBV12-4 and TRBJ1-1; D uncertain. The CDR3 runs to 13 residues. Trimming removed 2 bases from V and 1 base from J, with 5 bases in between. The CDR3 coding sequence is TGTGCCAGCAGTTTACAAGAGAACACTGAAGCTTTCTTT. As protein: CASSLQENTEAFF.

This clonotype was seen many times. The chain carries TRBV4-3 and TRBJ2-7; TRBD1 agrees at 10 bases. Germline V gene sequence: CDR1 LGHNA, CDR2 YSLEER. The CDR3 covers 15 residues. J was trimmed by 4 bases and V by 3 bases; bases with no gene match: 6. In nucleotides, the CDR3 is TGCGCCAGCAGCCACGTACCGGGACAGGGGTACGAGCAGTACTTC. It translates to CASSHVPGQGYEQYF.

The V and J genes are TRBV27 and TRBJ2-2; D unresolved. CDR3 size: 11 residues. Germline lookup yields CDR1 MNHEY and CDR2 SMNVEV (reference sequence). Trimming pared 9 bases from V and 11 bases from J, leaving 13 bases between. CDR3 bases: TGTGCCAGTGGCTGGGCCTTCGAGCTGTTTTTT. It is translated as CASGWAFELFF.

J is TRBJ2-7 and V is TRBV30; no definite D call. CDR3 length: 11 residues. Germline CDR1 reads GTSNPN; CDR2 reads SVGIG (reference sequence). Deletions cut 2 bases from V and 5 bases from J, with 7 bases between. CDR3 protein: CAWSLINEQYF. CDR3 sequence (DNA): TGTGCCTGGAGTCTAATTAACGAGCAGTACTTC.

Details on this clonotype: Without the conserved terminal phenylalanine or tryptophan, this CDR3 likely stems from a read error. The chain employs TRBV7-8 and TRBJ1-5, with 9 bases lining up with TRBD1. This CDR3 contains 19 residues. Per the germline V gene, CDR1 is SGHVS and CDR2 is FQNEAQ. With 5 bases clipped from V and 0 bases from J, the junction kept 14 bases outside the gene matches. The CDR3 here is CASSARQGVIQYSNQPQHI. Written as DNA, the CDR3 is TGTGCCAGCAGCGCGCGACAGGGGGTAATACAGTATAGCAATCAGCCCCAGCATATT.

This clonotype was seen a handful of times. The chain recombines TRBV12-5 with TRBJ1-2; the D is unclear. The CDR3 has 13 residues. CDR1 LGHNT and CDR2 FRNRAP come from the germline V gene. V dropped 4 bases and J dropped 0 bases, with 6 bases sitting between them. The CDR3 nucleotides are TGTGCTAGTGGTTCTTATACTAACTATGGCTACACCTTC. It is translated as CASGSYTNYGYTF.

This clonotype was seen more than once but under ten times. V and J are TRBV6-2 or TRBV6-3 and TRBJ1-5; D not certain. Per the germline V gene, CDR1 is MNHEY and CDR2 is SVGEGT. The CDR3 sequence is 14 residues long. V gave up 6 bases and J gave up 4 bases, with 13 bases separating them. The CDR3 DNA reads TGTGCCAGCAGCCTAATGAGAAGTAATCAGCCCCAGCATTTT. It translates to CASSLMRSNQPQHF.

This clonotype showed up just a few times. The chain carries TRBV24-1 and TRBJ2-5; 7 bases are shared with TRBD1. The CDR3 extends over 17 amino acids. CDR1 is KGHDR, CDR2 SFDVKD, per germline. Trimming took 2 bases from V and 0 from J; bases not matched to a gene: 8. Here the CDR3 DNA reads TGTGCCACCAGTGATTCCGGGCAGGGGGAACACCAAGAGACCCAGTACTTC. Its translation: CATSDSGQGEHQETQYF.

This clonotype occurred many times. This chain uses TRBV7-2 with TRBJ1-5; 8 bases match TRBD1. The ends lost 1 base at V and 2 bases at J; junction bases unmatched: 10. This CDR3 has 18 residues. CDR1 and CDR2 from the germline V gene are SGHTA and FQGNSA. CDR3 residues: CASSLDLAGGAGNQPQHF. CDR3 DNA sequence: TGTGCCAGCAGCTTAGATTTGGCAGGGGGCGCGGGCAATCAGCCCCAGCATTTT.

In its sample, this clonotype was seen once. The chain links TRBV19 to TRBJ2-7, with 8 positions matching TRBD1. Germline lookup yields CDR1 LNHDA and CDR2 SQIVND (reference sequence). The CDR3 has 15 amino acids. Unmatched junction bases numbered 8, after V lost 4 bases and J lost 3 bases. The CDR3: CASSTETGVHYEQYF. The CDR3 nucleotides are TGTGCCAGTAGTACCGAGACAGGGGTGCACTACGAGCAGTACTTC. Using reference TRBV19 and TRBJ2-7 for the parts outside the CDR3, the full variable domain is DGGITQSPKYLFRKEGQNVTLSCEQNLNHDAMYWYRQDPGQGLRLIYYSQIVNDFQKGDIAEGYSVSREKKESFPLTVTSAQKNPTAFYLCASSTETGVHYEQYFGPGTRLTVT.

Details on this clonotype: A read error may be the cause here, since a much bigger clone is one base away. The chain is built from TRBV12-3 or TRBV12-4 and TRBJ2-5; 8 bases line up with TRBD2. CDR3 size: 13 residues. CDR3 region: CASNSGRLETQCF. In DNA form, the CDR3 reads TGTGCCAGCAACAGCGGGAGACTGGAGACCCAGTGCTTC.

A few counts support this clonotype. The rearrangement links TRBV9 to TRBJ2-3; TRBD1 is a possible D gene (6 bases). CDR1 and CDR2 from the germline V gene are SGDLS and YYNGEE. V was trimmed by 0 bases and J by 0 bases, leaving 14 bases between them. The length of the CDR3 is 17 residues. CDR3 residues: CASSVATSQGSTDTQYF. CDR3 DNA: TGTGCCAGCAGCGTAGCTACGAGTCAGGGGAGCACAGATACGCAGTATTTT. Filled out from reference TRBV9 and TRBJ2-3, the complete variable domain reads DSGVTQTPKHLITATGQRVTLRCSPRSGDLSVYWYQQSLDQGLQFLIQYYNGEERAKGNILERFSAQQFPDLHSELNLSSLELGDSALYFCASSVATSQGSTDTQYFGPGTRLTVL.

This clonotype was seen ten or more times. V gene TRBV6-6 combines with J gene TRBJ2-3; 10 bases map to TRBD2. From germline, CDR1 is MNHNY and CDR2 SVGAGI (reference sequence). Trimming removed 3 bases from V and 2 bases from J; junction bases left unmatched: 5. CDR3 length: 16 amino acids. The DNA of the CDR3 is TGTGCCAGCAGTTATATCCTAGCGGGGGCCACAGATACGCAGTATTTT. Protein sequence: CASSYILAGATDTQYF.

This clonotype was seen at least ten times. In DNA form, the CDR3 reads TGTGCCAGCAGTGTATCTAGCGGATATCCCTACGAGCAGTACTTC. It encodes CASSVSSGYPYEQYF. This chain links TRBV6-6 with TRBJ2-7; 7 bases agree with TRBD2. V was clipped by 5 bases and J by 2 bases; unmatched bases: 9. Germline V gene sequence: CDR1 MNHNY, CDR2 SVGAGI (reference sequence). There are 15 residues in the CDR3.

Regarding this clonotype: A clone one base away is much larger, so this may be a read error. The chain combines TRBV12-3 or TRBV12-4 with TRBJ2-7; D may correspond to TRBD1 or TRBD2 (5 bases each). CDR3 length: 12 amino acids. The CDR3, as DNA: TGTGCCAGACCGGGGACCTCCCACGAGCAGTACTTC. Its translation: CARPGTSHEQYF.

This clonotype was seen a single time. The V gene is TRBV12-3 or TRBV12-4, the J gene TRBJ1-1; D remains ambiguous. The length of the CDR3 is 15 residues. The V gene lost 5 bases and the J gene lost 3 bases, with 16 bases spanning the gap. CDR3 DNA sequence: TGTGCCAGCAGTCCGAGGGAGACTTGGGACACTGAAGCTTTCTTT. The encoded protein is CASSPRETWDTEAFF.

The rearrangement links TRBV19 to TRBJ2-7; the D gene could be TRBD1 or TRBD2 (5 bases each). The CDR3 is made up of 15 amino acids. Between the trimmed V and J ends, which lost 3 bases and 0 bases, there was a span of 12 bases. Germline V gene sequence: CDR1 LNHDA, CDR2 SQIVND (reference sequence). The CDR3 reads CASSMGVGYSYEQYF. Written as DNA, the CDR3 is TGTGCCAGTAGTATGGGGGTCGGGTACTCCTACGAGCAGTACTTC. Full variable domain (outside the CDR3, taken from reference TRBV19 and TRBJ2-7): DGGITQSPKYLFRKEGQNVTLSCEQNLNHDAMYWYRQDPGQGLRLIYYSQIVNDFQKGDIAEGYSVSREKKESFPLTVTSAQKNPTAFYLCASSMGVGYSYEQYFGPGTRLTVT.

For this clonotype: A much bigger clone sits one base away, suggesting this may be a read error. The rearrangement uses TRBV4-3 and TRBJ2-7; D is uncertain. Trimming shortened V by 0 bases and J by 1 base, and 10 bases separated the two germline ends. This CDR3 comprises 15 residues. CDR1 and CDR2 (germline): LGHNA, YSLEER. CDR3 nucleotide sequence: TGCGCCAGCAGCCAAGATGTCAGTGTATCCTACGAGCAGTACTTC. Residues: CASSQDVSVSYEQYF.

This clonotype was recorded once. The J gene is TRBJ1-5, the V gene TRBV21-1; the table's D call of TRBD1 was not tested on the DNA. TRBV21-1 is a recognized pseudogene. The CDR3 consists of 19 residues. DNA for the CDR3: TGTGCCAGCAGCCCAAGGGTAGGGGGGTCAACACATAGCAATCAGTCCCAGCATTTT. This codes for CASSPRVGGSTHSNQSQHF.

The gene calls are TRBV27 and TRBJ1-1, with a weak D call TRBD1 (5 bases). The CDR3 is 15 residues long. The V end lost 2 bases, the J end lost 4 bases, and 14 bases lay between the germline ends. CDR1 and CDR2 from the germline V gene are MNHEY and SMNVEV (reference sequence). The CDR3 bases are TGTGCCAGCAGTTTACAGCAGGGCCGACTCACTGAAGCTTTCTTT. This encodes CASSLQQGRLTEAFF.

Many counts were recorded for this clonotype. This CDR3 is CASSIGRGSRYEQYF. The CDR3 region has the DNA TGTGCCAGCAGCATCGGGCGGGGATCAAGGTACGAGCAGTACTTC. The chain is built from TRBV3-1 and TRBJ2-7; D may be TRBD2 (6 bases). The V gene's germline CDR1 is LGHDT and CDR2 YNNKEL (reference sequence). V lost 5 bases to trimming and J lost 4 bases, with 18 bases between them. The CDR3 runs 15 residues.

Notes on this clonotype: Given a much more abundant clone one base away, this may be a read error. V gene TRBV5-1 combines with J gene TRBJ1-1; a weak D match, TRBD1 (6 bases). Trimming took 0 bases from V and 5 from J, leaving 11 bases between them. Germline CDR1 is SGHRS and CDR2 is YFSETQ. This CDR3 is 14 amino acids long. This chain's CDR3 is CASSLGTEVTEAFF. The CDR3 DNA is TGCGCCAGCAGCTTGGGGACAGAGGTGACTGAAGCTTTCTTT.

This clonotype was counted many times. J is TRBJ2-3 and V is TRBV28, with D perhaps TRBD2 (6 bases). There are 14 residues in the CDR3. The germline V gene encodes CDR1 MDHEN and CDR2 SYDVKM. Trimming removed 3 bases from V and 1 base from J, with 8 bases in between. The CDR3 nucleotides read TGTGCCAGCAGTTTCAAGCGGGGCACAGATACGCAGTATTTT. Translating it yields CASSFKRGTDTQYF.

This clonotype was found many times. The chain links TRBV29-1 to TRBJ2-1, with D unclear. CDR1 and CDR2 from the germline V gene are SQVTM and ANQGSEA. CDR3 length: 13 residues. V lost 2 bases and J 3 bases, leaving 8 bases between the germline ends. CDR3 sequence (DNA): TGCAGCGTTGAAAGCGACCACTACAATGAGCAGTTCTTC. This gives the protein CSVESDHYNEQFF.

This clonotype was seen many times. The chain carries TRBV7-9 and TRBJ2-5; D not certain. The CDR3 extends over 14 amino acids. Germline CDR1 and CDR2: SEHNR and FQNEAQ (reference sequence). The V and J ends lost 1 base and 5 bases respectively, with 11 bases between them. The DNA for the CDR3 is TGTGCCAGCAGCTTAGAGGAGCTTTTGGAGACCCAGTACTTC. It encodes CASSLEELLETQYF.

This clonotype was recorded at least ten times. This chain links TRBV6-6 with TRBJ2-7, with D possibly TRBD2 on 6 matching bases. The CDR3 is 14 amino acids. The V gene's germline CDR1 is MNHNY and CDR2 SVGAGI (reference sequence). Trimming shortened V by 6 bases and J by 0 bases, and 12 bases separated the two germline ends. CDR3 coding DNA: TGTGCCAGCAGCCCCCGGGAGAACTCCTACGAGCAGTACTTC. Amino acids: CASSPRENSYEQYF.

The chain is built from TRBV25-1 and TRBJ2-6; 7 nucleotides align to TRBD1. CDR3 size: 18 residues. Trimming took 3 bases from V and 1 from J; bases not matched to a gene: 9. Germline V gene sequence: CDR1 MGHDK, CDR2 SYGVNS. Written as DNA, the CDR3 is TGTGCCAGCAGTGATTTGGGACAGCGGCTTTCTGGGGCCAACGTCCTGACTTTC. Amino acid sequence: CASSDLGQRLSGANVLTF. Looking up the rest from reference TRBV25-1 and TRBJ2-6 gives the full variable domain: EADIYQTPRYLVIGTGKKITLECSQTMGHDKMYWYQQDPGMELHLIHYSYGVNSTEKGDLSSESTVSRIRTEHFPLTLESARPSHTSQYLCASSDLGQRLSGANVLTFGAGSRLTVL.